This is a list of T cell receptor beta chains from one sample in a study of blood T cell repertoires in COVID-19. Generated by immunoSEQ multiplex PCR, the TCRdb table keeps only in-frame clones and is missing some. The repertoire has fewer than 75,000 clones, roughly 84% of them found once; the top ten carry 6.9%. Input material: peripheral blood. Receptors were obtained from a man aged 50-59 years with active COVID-19. CDR3s include the opening cysteine and the closing phenylalanine or tryptophan. Fields, in order: clone size, V gene, D gene, J gene, CDR3 protein, CDR3 DNA. The D gene is left open where the match is weak. Clone size is given for some rows only: seen once, a few or many times, or a class if the clone is expanded.

>once|TRBV11-3|-|TRBJ1-2
CASSLSSETDYGYTF
TGTGCCAGCAGCTTATCCTCTGAGACAGACTATGGCTACACCTTC
>-|TRBV9|-|TRBJ2-3
CASSVEVGTSTDTQYF
TGTGCCAGCAGCGTAGAAGTCGGGACAAGCACAGATACGCAGTATTTT
>few|TRBV5-8|-|TRBJ2-1
CASSLDISFSYNEQFF
TGTGCCAGCAGCTTGGATATATCCTTCTCCTACAATGAGCAGTTCTTC
>-|TRBV11-2|TRBD2|TRBJ2-1
CASSPTSGRINEQFF
TGTGCCAGCAGCCCAACTAGCGGGAGAATCAATGAGCAGTTCTTC
>-|TRBV4-1|-|TRBJ1-1
CASSQDRRQNTFEAFF
TGCGCCAGCAGCCAAGATAGGCGGCAGAATACTTTTGAAGCTTTCTTT
>-|TRBV6-6|-|TRBJ2-1
CASSPSRRGEQFF
TGTGCCAGCAGTCCCTCGCGCAGGGGTGAGCAGTTCTTC
>few|TRBV11-2|TRBD2|TRBJ2-2
CASSGTSGTSGELFF
TGTGCCAGCAGCGGGACTAGCGGGACGTCCGGGGAGCTGTTTTTT
>-|TRBV9|TRBD2|TRBJ2-5
CASSVGGSAETQYF
TGTGCCAGCAGCGTGGGCGGGAGCGCGGAGACCCAGTACTTC
>-|TRBV5-1|TRBD2|TRBJ2-5
CASSPGLAGETQYF
TGCGCCAGCAGCCCGGGACTAGCGGGAGAGACCCAGTACTTC
>-|TRBV7-2|TRBD1|TRBJ2-1
CASSFDRASEQFF
TGTGCCAGCAGCTTCGACAGGGCAAGTGAGCAGTTCTTC
>once|TRBV7-8|-|TRBJ2-3
CATTLAGLGTDTQYF
TGTGCCACCACCTTGGCGGGATTAGGCACAGATACGCAGTATTTT
>few|TRBV5-1|TRBD2|TRBJ2-5
CASSPGGEGLETQYF
TGCGCCAGCAGCCCCGGGGGGGAGGGCCTCGAGACCCAGTACTTC
>-|TRBV20-1|-|TRBJ2-1
CSAPVHNEQFF
TGCAGTGCGCCAGTGCACAATGAGCAGTTCTTC
>-|TRBV19|-|TRBJ1-1
CASSEVGRVNTEAFF
TGTGCCAGTAGTGAGGTGGGGAGGGTGAACACTGAAGCTTTCTTT
>once|TRBV19|-|TRBJ1-1
CASSAVGIGMNTEAFF
TGTGCCAGTAGTGCGGTCGGGATAGGGATGAACACTGAAGCTTTCTTT
>-|TRBV19|-|TRBJ1-1
CASSIDSRALTEAFF
TGTGCCAGTAGTATAGACTCCAGGGCTTTGACTGAAGCTTTCTTT
>-|TRBV5-1|-|TRBJ2-1
CASSLGWNRGSYNEQFF
TGCGCCAGCAGCTTGGGGTGGAACCGGGGCTCCTACAATGAGCAGTTCTTC
>-|TRBV18|TRBD1|TRBJ2-3
CASSPSGTGYRSDTQYF
TGTGCCAGCTCACCATCCGGGACAGGGTATCGGTCAGATACGCAGTATTTT
>-|TRBV6-5|-|TRBJ1-1
CASSYSGGRATEAFF
TGTGCCAGCAGTTACTCGGGGGGGCGGGCCACTGAAGCTTTCTTT
>-|TRBV4-1|-|TRBJ1-1
CASSQGGAGEAFF
TGCGCCAGCAGCCAAGGGGGAGCAGGTGAAGCTTTCTTT
>few|TRBV19|TRBD2|TRBJ2-3
CASSLSGADTQYF
TGTGCCAGTAGTCTAAGCGGGGCGGATACGCAGTATTTT
>-|TRBV6-2/TRBV6-3|TRBD1|TRBJ1-5
CASSYSLFGQGDNQPQHF
TGTGCCAGCAGTTACTCACTATTCGGACAGGGAGACAATCAGCCCCAGCATTTT
>once|TRBV6-5|-|TRBJ1-1
CATQGQQTTEAFF
TGTGCCACCCAAGGACAGCAAACCACTGAAGCTTTCTTT